The clone carrying this TCR beta chain was seen more than once but under ten times. Antigen: not known. TCRdb passed the reads through MiXCR, listing each CDR3 protein once. The sample carries 62,000 or so distinct CDR3 sequences, 20% to 25% recorded once. This entry comes from a study of T cell repertoires in cytomegalovirus infection. About the research overall: Epitope selection comprised recently identified HLA-C-restricted CMV epitopes and well-studied HLA-B-restricted CMV epitopes. Carrying CMV and the relevant HLA type showed in public TCR beta signatures.

Germline CDR1 is SGHTA and CDR2 is FQGNSA. Trimming pared 3 bases from V and 1 base from J, leaving 15 bases between. The length of the CDR3 is 16 residues. The study, taken as a whole, reports: Of the TCR beta families, the public ones yielded a cumulative frequency that identified carriers of CMV plus the relevant HLA. HLA-C-restricted CMV clonotypes gave the most frequent clonotype in two of eight donors.

This sequence originates from a human donor in good health (CMV status not recorded). Some clones in this sample may be carry-over from other donors' samples. Sequenced here: CD8+ T cells from cultured PBMCs, sampled from culture after CMV antigen stimulation. This chain connects TRBV7-2 to TRBJ1-1, with D uncertain. CDR3 sequence reads: CASSFLKGSENTEAFF. Written as DNA, the CDR3 is TGTGCCAGCAGCTTTTTAAAAGGTTCAGAGAACACTGAAGCTTTCTTT. The entire variable domain, with the rest obtained from reference TRBV7-2 and TRBJ1-1, is as follows: GAGVSQSPSNKVTEKGKDVELRCDPISGHTALYWYRQSLGQGLEFLIYFQGNSAPDKSGLPSDRFSAERTGGSVSTLTIQRTQQEDSAVYLCASSFLKGSENTEAFFGQGTRLTVV.